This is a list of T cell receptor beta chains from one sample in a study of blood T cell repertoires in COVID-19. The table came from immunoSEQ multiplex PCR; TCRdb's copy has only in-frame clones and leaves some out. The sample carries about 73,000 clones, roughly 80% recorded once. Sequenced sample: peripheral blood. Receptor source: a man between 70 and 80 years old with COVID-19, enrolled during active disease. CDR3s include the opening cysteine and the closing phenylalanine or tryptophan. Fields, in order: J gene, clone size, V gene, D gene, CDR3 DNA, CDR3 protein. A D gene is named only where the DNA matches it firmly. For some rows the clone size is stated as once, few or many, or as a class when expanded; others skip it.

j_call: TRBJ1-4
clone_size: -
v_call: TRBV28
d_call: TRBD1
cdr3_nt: TGTGCCAGCAGTCCCATTGGACAGGACGCGGAAAAACTGTTTTTT
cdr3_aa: CASSPIGQDAEKLFF

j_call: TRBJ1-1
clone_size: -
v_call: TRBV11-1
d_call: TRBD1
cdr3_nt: TGTGCCAGCAGCCGGGACAGGGCTAACACTGAAGCTTTCTTT
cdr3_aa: CASSRDRANTEAFF

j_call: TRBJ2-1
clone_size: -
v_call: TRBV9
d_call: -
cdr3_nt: TGTGCCAGCAGCGTAGGACGCGGGCCGCGCTACAATGAGCAGTTCTTC
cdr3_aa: CASSVGRGPRYNEQFF

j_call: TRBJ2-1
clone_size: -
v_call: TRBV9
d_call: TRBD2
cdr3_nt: TGTGCCAGCAGCGTAGGACTAGCGGGAGGGCCGGTTGAGCAGTTCTTC
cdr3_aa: CASSVGLAGGPVEQFF

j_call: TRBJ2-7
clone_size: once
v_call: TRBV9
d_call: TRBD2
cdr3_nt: TGTGCCAGCAGCGTAGGGTCCGGGACTAGCGGGAAGTACGAGCAGTACTTC
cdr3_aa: CASSVGSGTSGKYEQYF

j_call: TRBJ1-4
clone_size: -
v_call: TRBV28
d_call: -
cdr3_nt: TGTGCCAGCAGTCTCAGGGGAAATTACGAAAAACTGTTTTTT
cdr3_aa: CASSLRGNYEKLFF

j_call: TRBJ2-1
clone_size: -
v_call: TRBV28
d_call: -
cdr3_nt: TGTGCCAGCAGTAATCCCAAGACCGGGAGCGTTATGAATGAGCAGTTCTTC
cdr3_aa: CASSNPKTGSVMNEQFF

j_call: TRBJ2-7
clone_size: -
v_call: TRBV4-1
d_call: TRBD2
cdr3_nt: TGCGCCAGCAGCCAAGGGACTAGCGGCCACTACGAGCAGTACTTC
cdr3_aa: CASSQGTSGHYEQYF

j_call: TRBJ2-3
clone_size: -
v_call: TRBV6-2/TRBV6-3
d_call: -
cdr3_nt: TGTGCCAGCAGTTACTCAGTAGTTACGCAGTATTTT
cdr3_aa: CASSYSVVTQYF

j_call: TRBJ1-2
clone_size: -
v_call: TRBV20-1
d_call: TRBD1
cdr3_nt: TGCAGTGCTAGTCGGGACAGTCTTGGCTATGGCTACACCTTC
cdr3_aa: CSASRDSLGYGYTF

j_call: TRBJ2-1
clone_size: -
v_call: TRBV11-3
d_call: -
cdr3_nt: TGTGCCAGCAGCTTAGGAGCTGAGCAGTTCTTC
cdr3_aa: CASSLGAEQFF

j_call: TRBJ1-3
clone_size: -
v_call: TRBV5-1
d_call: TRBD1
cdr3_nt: TGCGCCAGCAGCGTAGCCGGGACAGCTTCTGGAAACACCATATATTTT
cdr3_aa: CASSVAGTASGNTIYF

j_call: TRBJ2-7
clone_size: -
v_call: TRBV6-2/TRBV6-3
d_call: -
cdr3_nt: TGTGCCAGCAGTCCACAATGGCACGAGCAGTACTTC
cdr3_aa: CASSPQWHEQYF

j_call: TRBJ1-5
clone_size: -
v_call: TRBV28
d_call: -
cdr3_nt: TGTGCCAGCAGTACCCAGGGGAATAATCAGCCCCAGCATTTT
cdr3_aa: CASSTQGNNQPQHF

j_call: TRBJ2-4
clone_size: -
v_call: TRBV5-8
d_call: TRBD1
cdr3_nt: TGTGCCAGCAGCTTGGTCTCCGGACAGGGGGTTTTAGGCATTCAGTACTTC
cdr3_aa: CASSLVSGQGVLGIQYF

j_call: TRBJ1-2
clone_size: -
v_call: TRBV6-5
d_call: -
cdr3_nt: TGTGCCAGCAGTTACTCAACAGGATCCTTAAGTGGCTACACCTTC
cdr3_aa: CASSYSTGSLSGYTF

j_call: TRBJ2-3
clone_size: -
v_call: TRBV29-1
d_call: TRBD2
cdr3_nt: TGCAGCGTTGAAGGGGGACTAGCGGGAGGTAGGCTGGTCACAGATACGCAGTATTTT
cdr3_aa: CSVEGGLAGGRLVTDTQYF

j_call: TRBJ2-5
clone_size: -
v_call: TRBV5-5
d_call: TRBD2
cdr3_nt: TGTGCCAGCAGCTTGGTGGCTAGCGGGTCTAGGGAGACCCAGTACTTC
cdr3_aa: CASSLVASGSRETQYF

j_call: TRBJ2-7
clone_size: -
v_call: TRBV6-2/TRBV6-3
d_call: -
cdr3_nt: TGTGCCAGCAGCCCGGAACCGACCGGGTACGAGCAGTACTTC
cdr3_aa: CASSPEPTGYEQYF

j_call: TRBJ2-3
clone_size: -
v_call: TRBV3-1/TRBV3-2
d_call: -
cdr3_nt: TGTGCCAGCAGCCAAGATCGGAGAGGGGGAAACACAGATACGCAGTATTTT
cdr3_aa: CASSQDRRGGNTDTQYF

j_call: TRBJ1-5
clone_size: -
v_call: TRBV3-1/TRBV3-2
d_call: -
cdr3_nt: TGTGCCAGCAGCCTGGGACACCTGTATCAGCCCCAGCATTTT
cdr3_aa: CASSLGHLYQPQHF

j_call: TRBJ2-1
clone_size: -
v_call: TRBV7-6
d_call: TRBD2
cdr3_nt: TGTGCCAGCAGCTTAGCGGGAGGGCCCGGCAATGAGCAGTTCTTC
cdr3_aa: CASSLAGGPGNEQFF

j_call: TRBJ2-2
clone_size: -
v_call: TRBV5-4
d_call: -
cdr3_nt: TGTGCCAGCAGCTCGGGTACCAGGGCGGAGCTGTTTTTT
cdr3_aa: CASSSGTRAELFF

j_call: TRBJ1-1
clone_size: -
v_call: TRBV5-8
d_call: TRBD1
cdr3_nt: TGTGCCAGCAGCTCCACCGGACAGGGGGGGACTGAAGCTTTCTTT
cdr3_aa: CASSSTGQGGTEAFF

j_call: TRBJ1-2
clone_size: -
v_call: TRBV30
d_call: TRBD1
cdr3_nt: TGTGCCTGGAGTGCGAAAACAGGGGCTATACGCTACACCTTC
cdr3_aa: CAWSAKTGAIRYTF

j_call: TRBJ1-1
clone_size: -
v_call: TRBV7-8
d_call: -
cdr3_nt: TGTGCCAGCAGCATAGGAGTTGTGAACACTGAAGCTTTCTTT
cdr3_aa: CASSIGVVNTEAFF

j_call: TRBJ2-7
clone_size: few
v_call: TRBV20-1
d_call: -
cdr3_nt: TGCAGTGCTAGTGTCGGGGAGCAAGAGCAGTACTTC
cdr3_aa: CSASVGEQEQYF

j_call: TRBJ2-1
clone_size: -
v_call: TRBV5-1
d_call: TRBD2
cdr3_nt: TGCGCCAGCAGCTCGCTAGCGGGCAACTACAATGAGCAGTTCTTC
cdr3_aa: CASSSLAGNYNEQFF

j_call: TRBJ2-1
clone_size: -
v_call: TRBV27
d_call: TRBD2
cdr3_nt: TGTGCCAGCACCAGATCTAGCGGGAGCTCCTACAATGAGCAGTTCTTC
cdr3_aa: CASTRSSGSSYNEQFF

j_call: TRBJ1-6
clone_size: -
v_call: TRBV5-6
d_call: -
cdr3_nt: TGTGCCAGCAGCATCCAACTCATCTATAATTCACCCCTCCACTTT
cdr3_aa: CASSIQLIYNSPLHF

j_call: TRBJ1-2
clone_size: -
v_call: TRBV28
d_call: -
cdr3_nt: TGTGCCAGCAGTTTATACCCCTCGGGTGGCTACACCTTC
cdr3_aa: CASSLYPSGGYTF

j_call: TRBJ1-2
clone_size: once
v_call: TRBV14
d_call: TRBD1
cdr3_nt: TGTGCCAGCAGCCAAGGACAGGGGTTAGACTATGGCTACACCTTC
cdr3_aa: CASSQGQGLDYGYTF

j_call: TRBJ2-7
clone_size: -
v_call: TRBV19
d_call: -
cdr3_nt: TGTGCCAGTAGTACGACAGTATACGAGCAGTACTTC
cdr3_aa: CASSTTVYEQYF

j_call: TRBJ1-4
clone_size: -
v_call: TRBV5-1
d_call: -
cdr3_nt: TGCGCCAGCAGCCCGGCAGGGTTTAACGAAAAACTGTTTTTT
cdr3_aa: CASSPAGFNEKLFF

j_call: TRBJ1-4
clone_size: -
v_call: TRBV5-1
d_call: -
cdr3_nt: TGCGCCAGCAGCGGGACTTTAGAGGGTGAAAAACTGTTTTTT
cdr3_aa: CASSGTLEGEKLFF

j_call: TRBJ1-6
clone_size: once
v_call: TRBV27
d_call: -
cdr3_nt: TGTGCCAGCAGTTTAGAGGGGGCCTATAATTCACCCCTCCACTTT
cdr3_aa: CASSLEGAYNSPLHF

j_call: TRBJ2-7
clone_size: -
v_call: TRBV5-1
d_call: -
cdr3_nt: TGCGCCAGCAGCAAAGGTCAGGTCGGGGACACCTACGAGCAGTACTTC
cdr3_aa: CASSKGQVGDTYEQYF

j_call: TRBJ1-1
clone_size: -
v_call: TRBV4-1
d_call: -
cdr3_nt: TGCGCCAGCAGTCACAGTCAACTCAGGATTCTGAACACTGAAGCTTTCTTT
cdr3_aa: CASSHSQLRILNTEAFF

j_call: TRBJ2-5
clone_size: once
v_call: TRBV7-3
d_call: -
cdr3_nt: TGTGCCAGCAGCTTAAACGGAGGCGAGACCCAGTACTTC
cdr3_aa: CASSLNGGETQYF

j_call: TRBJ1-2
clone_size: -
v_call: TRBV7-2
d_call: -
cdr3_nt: TGTGCCAGCAGCTTCTATCCTTCAGGGGTTGGACATGGCTACACCTTC
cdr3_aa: CASSFYPSGVGHGYTF

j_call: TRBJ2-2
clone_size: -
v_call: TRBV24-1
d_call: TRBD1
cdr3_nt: TGTGCCACCAGTGATTGGGACAGGGGGAACACCGGGGAGCTGTTTTTT
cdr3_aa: CATSDWDRGNTGELFF

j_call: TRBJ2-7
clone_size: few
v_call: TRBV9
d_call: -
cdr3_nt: TGTGCCAGCAGCGTAGTTCCGGGTTTCTTCGAGCAGTACTTC
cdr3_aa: CASSVVPGFFEQYF

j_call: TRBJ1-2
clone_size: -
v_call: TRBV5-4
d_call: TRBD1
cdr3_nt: TGTGCCAGCAGCAAACGCCAAATTACAGGGGCCTCCTATGGCTACACCTTC
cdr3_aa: CASSKRQITGASYGYTF

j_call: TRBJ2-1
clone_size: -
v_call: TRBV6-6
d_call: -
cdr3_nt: TGTGCCAGCACAGGGCTAAATTCCTACAATGAGCAGTTCTTC
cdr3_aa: CASTGLNSYNEQFF

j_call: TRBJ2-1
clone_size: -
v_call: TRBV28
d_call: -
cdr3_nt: TGTGCCAGCACATTTTGGGGGCGGACCTACAATGAGCAGTTCTTC
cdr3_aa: CASTFWGRTYNEQFF

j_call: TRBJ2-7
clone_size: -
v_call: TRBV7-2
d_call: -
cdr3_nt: TGTGCCAGCAGCGCCGGGTTGGGCTCCTACGAGCAGTACTTC
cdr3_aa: CASSAGLGSYEQYF

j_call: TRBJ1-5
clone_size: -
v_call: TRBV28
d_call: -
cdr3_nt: TGTGCCAGCAGTACCCCAGGGGAGGGGAGGGGGTATAGCAATCAGCCCCAGCATTTT
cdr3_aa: CASSTPGEGRGYSNQPQHF

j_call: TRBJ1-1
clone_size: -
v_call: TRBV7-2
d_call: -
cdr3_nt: TGTGCCAGCAGCTTATCTACAGGGAACACTGAAGCTTTCTTT
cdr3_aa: CASSLSTGNTEAFF

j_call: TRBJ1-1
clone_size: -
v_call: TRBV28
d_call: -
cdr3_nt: TGTGCCAGCAGCCCCAAGAACACTGAAGCTTTCTTT
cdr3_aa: CASSPKNTEAFF

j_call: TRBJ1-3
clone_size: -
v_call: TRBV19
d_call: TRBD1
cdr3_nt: TGTGCCAGTAGCCACCTCGGACAGGCGGACACCATATATTTT
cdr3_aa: CASSHLGQADTIYF

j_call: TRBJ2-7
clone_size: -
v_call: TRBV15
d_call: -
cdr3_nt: TGTGCCACCAGCGGAAGGGGGTTAGGGGTCGGCGAGCAGTACTTC
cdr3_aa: CATSGRGLGVGEQYF